The sequence of this TCR beta chain was determined in a study of blood T cell repertoires in COVID-19. Study as a whole: Samples taken during acute and convalescent COVID-19 were collected in the United States, Italy and Spain.

In the source study's methods: Reference gene primer amplification gave estimated nucleated cell counts. TCRdb's copy holds only in-frame clones and misses some; the assay was immunoSEQ multiplex PCR. V, J and clone size are those of that table, while D and trimming were read from the DNA. The table shows under 350,000 clones, with about nine tenths occurring only once. This clone was seen a few times. Assignment of participants to cohorts was predicated upon participant-reported clinical history. With 3 bases removed from V and 7 bases from J, the gap between germline ends came to 6 bases. Looked up from germline, CDR1 is MNHEY and CDR2 is SMNVEV (reference sequence). The CDR3 has 11 amino acids.

V gene TRBV27 combines with J gene TRBJ1-1, with D hard to call. The sequence came from a man in his thirties or forties who had recovered from COVID-19. The source material was PBMCs or T cells enriched from blood (not recorded which). CDR3 sequence reads: CASSFGLEAFF. The CDR3 bases are TGTGCCAGCAGTTTTGGACTTGAAGCTTTCTTT.